This TCR beta chain was sequenced for a study of T cell changes during pregnancy in multiple sclerosis. V lost 2 bases and J lost 6; bases outside the gene matches: 6. Germline V gene sequence: CDR1 MDHEN, CDR2 SYDVKM. The CDR3 length is 15 residues. Produced via immunoSEQ multiplex PCR; TCRdb's table is partial and in-frame only. The sample consists of 45,000 to 55,000 clones, roughly 90% of them appearing once. This TCR came from a female donor with multiple sclerosis, enrolled in a pregnancy study. This specimen consisted of CD4+ T cells from peripheral blood mononuclear cells, obtained after pregnancy. This chain joins TRBV28 and TRBJ1-5, with 8 bases fitting TRBD1. The CDR3 DNA reads TGTGCCAGCAGTTTAAGCGCAGGGGGCGGTCAGCCCCAGCATTTT. It is translated as CASSLSAGGGQPQHF.